The source of this TCR beta chain is a study of graft-versus-host responses after intestinal transplantation. Background on the study: Anti-thymocyte globulin served as induction for all recipients, who then took tacrolimus and steroids for about 3 years. Study-wide results and limits: The presence of high graft-versus-host to host-versus-graft clonal ratios in allografts characterized patients with graft-donor T cell macrochimerism.

The CDR3 spans 16 residues. Losses at the gene ends were 7 bases for V and 0 bases for J; bases not matched to a gene: 6. Looked up from germline, CDR1 is MDHEN and CDR2 is SYDVKM. Profiling relied on immunoSEQ multiplex PCR, and the TCRdb table lists in-frame clones only, not all of them. The sample has 25,000 to 35,000 clones, about 79% seen once. Remarks on this clone: Its cognate antigen is unknown.

The TCR sequence derives from a human donor who received an intestinal transplant. The material sequenced was unstimulated CD8+ T cells sorted from spleen or lymph node cells, taken before intestinal transplant. V gene TRBV28 combines with J gene TRBJ1-5; 10 bases align to TRBD1. CDR3 sequence (DNA): TGTGCCAGCACCCCGGGACAGGGGTATAGCAATCAGCCCCAGCATTTT. It encodes CASTPGQGYSNQPQHF.